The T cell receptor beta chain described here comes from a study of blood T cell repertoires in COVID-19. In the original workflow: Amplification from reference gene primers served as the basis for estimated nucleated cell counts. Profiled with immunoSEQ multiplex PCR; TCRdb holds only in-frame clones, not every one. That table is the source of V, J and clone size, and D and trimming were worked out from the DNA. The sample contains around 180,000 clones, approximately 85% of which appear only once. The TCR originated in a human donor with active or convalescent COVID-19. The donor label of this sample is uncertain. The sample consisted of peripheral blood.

The DNA of the CDR3 is TGTGCCAGCTCATCACGACAGGATTGGGGCGGTGAGCAGTTCTTC. This codes for CASSSRQDWGGEQFF. The rearrangement uses TRBV18 and TRBJ2-1; possibly TRBD1 for D (6 bases). The CDR3 extends over 15 amino acids. The germline V and J ends were trimmed by 5 bases and 9 bases, with 20 bases remaining between them. Germline V CDR1 and CDR2: KGHSH, LQKENI.